This TCR beta chain was profiled in a study of early T cells in non-severe SARS-CoV-2 infection. On the study more broadly: The sequenced material was bulk RNA from unsorted whole blood, and its chains were unpaired.

Of note for this clonotype: Its target is not known.

Study-wide findings and caveats: Anti-spike CD8 responses were favored by VDJdb matching, which missed private and CD4 specificities.

The length of the CDR3 is 14 residues. The germline gives CDR1 MNHEY, CDR2 SMNVEV (reference sequence). With V trimmed by 8 bases and J by 2 bases, 7 bases remained unmatched. Individual cDNA molecules carried attached unique molecular identifiers. TCRdb redid the calling of the 5' RACE reads with MiXCR, one entry per CDR3 protein. The sample has about 76,000 distinct CDR3 sequences, around 15% seen once. The sequenced material came from whole blood. This clonotype was sampled from an adult who was a healthcare worker with PCR-confirmed SARS-CoV-2 infection or an uninfected control (not recorded which). The rearrangement uses TRBV27 and TRBJ1-2; 8 bases fit TRBD1. The CDR3, as DNA: TGTGCCAGCTGTGGACAGGGAGAGAACTATGGCTACACCTTC. It yields the protein CASCGQGENYGYTF.